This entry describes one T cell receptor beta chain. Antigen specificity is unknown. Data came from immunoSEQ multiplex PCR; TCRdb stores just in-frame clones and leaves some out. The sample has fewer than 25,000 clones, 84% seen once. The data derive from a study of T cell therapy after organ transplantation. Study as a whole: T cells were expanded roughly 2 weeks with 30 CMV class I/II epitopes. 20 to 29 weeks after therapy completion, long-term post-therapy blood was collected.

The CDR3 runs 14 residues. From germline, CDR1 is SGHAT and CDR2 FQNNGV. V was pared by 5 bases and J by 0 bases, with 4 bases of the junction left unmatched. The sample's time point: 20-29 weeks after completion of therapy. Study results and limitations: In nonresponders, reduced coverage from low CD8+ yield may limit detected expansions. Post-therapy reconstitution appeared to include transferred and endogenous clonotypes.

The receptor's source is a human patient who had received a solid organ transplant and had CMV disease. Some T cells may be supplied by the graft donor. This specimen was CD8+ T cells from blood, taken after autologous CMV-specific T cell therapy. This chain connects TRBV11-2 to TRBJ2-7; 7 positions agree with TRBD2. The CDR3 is CASSLTGGSYEQYF. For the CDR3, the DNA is TGTGCCAGCAGCCTTACGGGGGGCTCCTACGAGCAGTACTTC.